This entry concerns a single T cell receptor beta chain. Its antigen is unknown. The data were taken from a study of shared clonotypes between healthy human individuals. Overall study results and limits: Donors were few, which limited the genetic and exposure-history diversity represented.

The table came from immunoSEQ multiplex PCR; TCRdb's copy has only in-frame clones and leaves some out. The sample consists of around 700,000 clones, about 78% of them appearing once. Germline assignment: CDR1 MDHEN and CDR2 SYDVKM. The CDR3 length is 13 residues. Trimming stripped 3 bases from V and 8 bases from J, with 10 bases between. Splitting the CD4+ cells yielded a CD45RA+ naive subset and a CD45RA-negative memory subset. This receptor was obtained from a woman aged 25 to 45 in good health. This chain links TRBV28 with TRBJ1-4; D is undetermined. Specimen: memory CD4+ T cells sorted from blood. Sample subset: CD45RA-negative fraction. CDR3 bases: TGTGCCAGCAGTTTGCCCCCGGAGGAAAAACTGTTTTTT. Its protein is CASSLPPEEKLFF.